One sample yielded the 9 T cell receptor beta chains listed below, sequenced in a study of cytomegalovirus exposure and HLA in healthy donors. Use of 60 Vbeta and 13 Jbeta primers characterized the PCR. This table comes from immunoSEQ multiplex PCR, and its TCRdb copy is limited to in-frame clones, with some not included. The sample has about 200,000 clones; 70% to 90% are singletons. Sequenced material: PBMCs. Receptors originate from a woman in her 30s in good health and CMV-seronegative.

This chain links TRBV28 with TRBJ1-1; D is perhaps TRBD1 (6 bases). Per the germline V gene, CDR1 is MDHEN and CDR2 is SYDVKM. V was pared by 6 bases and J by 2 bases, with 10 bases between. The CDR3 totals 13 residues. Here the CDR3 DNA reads TGTGCCAGCAGGTTGACAGGTAACACTGAAGCTTTCTTT. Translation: CASRLTGNTEAFF.

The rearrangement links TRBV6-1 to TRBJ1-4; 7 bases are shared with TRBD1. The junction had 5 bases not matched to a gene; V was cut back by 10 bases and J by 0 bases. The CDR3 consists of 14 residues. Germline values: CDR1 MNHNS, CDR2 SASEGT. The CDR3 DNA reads TGTGCCACCGACAGGGCTGCAACTAATGAAAAACTGTTTTTT. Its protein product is CATDRAATNEKLFF.

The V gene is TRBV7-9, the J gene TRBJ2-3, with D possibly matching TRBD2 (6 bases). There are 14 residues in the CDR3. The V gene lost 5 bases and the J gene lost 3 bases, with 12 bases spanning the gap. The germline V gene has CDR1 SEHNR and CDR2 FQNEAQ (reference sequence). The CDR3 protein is CASSPGGWTDTQYF. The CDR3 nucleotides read TGTGCCAGCAGCCCCGGGGGTTGGACAGATACGCAGTATTTT.

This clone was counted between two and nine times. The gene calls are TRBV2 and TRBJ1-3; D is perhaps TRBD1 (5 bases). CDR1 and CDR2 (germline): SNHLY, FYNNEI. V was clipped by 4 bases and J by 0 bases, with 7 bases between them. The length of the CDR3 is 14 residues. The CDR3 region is CASSGQGSGNTIYF. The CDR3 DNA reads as TGTGCCAGCAGTGGGCAGGGCTCTGGAAACACCATATATTTT. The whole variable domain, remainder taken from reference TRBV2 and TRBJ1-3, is EPEVTQTPSHQVTQMGQEVILRCVPISNHLYFYWYRQILGQKVEFLVSFYNNEISEKSEIFDDQFSVERPDGSNFTLKIRSTKLEDSAMYFCASSGQGSGNTIYFGEGSWLTVV.

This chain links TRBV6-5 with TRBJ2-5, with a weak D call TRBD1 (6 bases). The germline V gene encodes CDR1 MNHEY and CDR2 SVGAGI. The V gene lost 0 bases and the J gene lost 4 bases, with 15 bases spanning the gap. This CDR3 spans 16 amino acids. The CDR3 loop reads CASSYSPRGGGETQYF. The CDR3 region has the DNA TGTGCCAGCAGTTACTCGCCCAGGGGTGGCGGAGAGACCCAGTACTTC.

In DNA form, the CDR3 reads TGTGCCAGCAGTTTGACAAACCAAGAGACCCAGTACTTC. Encoded protein: CASSLTNQETQYF. The chain uses TRBV28 and TRBJ2-5; D unclear. Trimming pared 3 bases from V and 0 bases from J, leaving 5 bases between. The CDR3 is made up of 13 amino acids. The V gene's germline CDR1 is MDHEN and CDR2 SYDVKM.

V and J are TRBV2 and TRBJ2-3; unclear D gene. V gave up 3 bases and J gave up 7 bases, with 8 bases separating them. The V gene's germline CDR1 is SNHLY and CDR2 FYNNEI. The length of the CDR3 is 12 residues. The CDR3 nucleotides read TGTGCCAGCAGTGAGGTTGGCCATACGCAGTATTTT. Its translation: CASSEVGHTQYF.

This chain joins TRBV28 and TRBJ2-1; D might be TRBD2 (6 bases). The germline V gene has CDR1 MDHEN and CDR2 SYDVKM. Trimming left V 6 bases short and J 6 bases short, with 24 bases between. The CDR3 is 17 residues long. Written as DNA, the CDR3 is TGTGCCAGCAGACCCCCAGGGCGGGAAGTTCTTCCCAATGAGCAGTTCTTC. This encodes CASRPPGREVLPNEQFF.

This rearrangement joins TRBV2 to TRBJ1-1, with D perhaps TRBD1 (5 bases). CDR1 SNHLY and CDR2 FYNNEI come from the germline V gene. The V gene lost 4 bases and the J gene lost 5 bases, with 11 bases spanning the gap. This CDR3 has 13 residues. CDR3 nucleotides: TGTGCCAGCAGTGGACAGCCCGGGACTGAAGCTTTCTTT. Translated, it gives CASSGQPGTEAFF.